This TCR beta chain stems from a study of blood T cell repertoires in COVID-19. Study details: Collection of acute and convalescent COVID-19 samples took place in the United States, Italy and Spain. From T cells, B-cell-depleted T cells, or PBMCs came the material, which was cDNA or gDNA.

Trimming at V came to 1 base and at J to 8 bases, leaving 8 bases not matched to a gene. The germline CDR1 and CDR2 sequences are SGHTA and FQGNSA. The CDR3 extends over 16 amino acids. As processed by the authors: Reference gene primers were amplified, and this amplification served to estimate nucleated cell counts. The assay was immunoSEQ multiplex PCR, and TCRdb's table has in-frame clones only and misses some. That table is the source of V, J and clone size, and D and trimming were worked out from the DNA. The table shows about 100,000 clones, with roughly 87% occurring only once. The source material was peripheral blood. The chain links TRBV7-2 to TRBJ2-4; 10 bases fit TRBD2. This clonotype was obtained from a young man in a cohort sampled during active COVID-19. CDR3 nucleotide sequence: TGTGCCAGCAGCTTAGATCTTAGCGGGGGGAAAGACATTCAGTACTTC. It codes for CASSLDLSGGKDIQYF.